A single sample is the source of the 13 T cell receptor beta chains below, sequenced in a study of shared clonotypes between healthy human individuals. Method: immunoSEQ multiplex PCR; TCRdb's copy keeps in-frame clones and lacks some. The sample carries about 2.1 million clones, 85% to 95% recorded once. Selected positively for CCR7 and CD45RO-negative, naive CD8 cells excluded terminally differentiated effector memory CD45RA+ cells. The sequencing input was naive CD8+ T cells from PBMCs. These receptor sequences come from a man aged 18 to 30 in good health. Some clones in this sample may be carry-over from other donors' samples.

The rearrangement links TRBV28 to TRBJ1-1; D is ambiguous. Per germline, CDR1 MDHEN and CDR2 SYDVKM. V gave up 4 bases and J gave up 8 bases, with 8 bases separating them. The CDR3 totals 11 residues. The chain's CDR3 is CASSSPREAFF. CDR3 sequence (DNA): TGTGCCAGCAGTTCTCCCCGGGAAGCTTTCTTT. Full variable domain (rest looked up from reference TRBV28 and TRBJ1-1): DVKVTQSSRYLVKRTGEKVFLECVQDMDHENMFWYRQDPGLGLRLIYFSYDVKMKEKGDIPEGYSVSREKKERFSLILESASTNQTSMYLCASSSPREAFFGQGTRLTVV.

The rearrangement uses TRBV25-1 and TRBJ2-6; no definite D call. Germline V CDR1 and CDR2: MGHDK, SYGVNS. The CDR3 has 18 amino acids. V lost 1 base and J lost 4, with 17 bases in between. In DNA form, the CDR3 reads TGTGCCAGCAGTGAATTAAGGCCTACTGTCTCCGGGGCCAACGTCCTGACTTTC. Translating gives CASSELRPTVSGANVLTF.

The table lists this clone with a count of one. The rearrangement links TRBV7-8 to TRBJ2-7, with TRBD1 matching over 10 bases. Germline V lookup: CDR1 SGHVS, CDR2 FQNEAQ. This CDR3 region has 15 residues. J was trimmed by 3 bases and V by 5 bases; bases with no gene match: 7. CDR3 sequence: CASSNAGTGDYEQYF. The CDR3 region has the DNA TGTGCCAGCAGCAATGCCGGGACAGGGGACTACGAGCAGTACTTC.

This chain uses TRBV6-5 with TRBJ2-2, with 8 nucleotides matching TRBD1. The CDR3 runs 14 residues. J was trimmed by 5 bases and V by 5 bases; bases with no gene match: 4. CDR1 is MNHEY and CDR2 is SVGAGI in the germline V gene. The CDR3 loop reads CASSIYRGTGELFF. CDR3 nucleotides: TGTGCCAGCAGTATTTACAGGGGGACCGGGGAGCTGTTTTTT.

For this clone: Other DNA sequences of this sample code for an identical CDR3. CDR3 in DNA: TGTGCCAGCAGTGAAGGGTCCGGCTCCACCTACGAGCAGTACTTC. Translating it yields CASSEGSGSTYEQYF. The chain couples TRBV2 to TRBJ2-7; no reliable D call. Germline V lookup: CDR1 SNHLY, CDR2 FYNNEI. CDR3 size: 15 residues. V lost 1 base to trimming and J lost 2 bases, with 12 bases between them. The whole variable domain, remainder taken from reference TRBV2 and TRBJ2-7, is EPEVTQTPSHQVTQMGQEVILRCVPISNHLYFYWYRQILGQKVEFLVSFYNNEISEKSEIFDDQFSVERPDGSNFTLKIRSTKLEDSAMYFCASSEGSGSTYEQYFGPGTRLTVT.

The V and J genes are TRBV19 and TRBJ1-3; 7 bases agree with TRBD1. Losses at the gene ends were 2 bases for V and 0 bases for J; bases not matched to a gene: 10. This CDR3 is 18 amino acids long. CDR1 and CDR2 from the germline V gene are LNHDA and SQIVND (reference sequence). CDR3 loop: CASSIFGGTDFSGNTIYF. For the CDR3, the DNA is TGTGCCAGTAGTATATTCGGTGGGACAGACTTCTCTGGAAACACCATATATTTT.

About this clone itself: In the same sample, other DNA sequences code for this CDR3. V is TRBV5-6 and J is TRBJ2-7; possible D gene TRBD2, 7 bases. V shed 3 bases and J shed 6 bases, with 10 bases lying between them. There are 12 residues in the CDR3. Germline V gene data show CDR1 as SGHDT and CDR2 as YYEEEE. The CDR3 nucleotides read TGTGCCAGCAGCTGGGGGGGCGGCGAGCAGTACTTC. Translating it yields CASSWGGGEQYF.

CDR3 region: CASSLPPRGNTEAFF. The CDR3 DNA is TGTGCCAGTAGTCTTCCTCCGCGCGGGAACACTGAAGCTTTCTTT. The chain couples TRBV19 to TRBJ1-1; D is unclear. The V gene's germline CDR1 is LNHDA and CDR2 SQIVND (reference sequence). Trimming stripped 5 bases from V and 1 base from J, with 14 bases between. The CDR3 is made up of 15 amino acids.

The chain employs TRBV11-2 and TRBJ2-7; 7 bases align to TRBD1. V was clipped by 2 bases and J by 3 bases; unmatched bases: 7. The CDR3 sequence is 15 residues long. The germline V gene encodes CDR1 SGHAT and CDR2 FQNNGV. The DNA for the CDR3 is TGTGCCAGCAGCTTACGTAGCAGGGGGTACTACGAGCAGTACTTC. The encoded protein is CASSLRSRGYYEQYF. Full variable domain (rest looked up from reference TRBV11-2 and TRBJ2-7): EAGVAQSPRYKIIEKRQSVAFWCNPISGHATLYWYQQILGQGPKLLIQFQNNGVVDDSQLPKDRFSAERLKGVDSTLKIQPAKLEDSAVYLCASSLRSRGYYEQYFGPGTRLTVT.

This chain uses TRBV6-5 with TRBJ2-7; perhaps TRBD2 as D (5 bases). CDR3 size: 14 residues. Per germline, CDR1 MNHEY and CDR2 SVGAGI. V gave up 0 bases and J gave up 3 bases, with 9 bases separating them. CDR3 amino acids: CASSYSASFYEQYF. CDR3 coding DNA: TGTGCCAGCAGTTACTCGGCTAGCTTCTACGAGCAGTACTTC.

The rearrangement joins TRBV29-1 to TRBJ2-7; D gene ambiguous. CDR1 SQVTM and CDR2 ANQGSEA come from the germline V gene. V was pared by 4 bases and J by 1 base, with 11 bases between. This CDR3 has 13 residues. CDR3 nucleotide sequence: TGCAGCGTTGGTGGCATCAAATCCTACGAGCAGTACTTC. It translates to CSVGGIKSYEQYF.

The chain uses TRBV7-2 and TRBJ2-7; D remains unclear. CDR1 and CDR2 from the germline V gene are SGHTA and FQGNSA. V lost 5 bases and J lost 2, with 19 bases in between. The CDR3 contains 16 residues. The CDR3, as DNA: TGTGCCAGCAGCCCAAACGGCCTCGCCTACGCCTACGAGCAGTACTTC. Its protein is CASSPNGLAYAYEQYF. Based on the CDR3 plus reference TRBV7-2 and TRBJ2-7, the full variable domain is GAGVSQSPSNKVTEKGKDVELRCDPISGHTALYWYRQSLGQGLEFLIYFQGNSAPDKSGLPSDRFSAERTGGSVSTLTIQRTQQEDSAVYLCASSPNGLAYAYEQYFGPGTRLTVT.

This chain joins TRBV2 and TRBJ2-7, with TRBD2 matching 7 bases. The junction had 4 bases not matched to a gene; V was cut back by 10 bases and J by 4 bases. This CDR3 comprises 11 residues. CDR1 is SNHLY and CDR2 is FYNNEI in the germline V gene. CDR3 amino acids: CATLGGYEQYF. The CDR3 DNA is TGTGCCACCCTGGGGGGGTACGAGCAGTACTTC. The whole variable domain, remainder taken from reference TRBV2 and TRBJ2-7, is EPEVTQTPSHQVTQMGQEVILRCVPISNHLYFYWYRQILGQKVEFLVSFYNNEISEKSEIFDDQFSVERPDGSNFTLKIRSTKLEDSAMYFCATLGGYEQYFGPGTRLTVT.